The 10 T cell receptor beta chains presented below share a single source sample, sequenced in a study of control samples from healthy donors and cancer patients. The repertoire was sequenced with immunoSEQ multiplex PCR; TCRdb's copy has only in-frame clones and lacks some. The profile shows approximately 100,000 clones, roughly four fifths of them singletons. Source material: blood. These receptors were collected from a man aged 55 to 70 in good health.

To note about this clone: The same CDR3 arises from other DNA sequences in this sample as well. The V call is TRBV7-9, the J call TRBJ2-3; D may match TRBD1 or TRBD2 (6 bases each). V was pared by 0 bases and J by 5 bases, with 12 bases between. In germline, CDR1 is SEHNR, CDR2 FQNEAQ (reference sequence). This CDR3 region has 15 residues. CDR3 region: CASSLAPGAVDTQYF. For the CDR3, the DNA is TGTGCCAGCAGCTTAGCGCCGGGGGCGGTAGATACGCAGTATTTT.

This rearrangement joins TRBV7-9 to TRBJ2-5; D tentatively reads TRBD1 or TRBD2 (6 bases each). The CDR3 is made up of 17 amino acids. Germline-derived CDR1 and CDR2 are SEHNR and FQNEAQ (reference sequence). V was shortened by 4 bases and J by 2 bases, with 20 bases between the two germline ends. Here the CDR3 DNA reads TGTGCCAGCAGCTCCCCAGGAGGGGGATCGTGGCAAGAGACCCAGTACTTC. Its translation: CASSSPGGGSWQETQYF.

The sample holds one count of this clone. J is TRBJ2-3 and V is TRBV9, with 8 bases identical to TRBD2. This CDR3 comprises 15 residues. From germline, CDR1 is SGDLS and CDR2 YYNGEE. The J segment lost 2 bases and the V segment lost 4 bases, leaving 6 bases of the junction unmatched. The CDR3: CASSHAGGLTDTQYF. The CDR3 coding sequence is TGTGCCAGCAGCCACGCGGGGGGCCTCACAGATACGCAGTATTTT.

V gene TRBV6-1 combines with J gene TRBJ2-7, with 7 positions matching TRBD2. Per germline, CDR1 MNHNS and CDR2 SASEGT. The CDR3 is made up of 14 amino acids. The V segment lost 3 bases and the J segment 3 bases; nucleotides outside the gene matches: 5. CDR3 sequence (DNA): TGTGCCAGCAGTGAGGGCGGGGGTAACTACGAGCAGTACTTC. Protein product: CASSEGGGNYEQYF.

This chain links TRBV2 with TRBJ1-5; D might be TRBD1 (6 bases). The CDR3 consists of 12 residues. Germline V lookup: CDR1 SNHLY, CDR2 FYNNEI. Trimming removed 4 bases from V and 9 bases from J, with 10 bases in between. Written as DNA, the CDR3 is TGTGCCAGCAGTGTCTGGGGGCCGCCCCAGCATTTT. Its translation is CASSVWGPPQHF.

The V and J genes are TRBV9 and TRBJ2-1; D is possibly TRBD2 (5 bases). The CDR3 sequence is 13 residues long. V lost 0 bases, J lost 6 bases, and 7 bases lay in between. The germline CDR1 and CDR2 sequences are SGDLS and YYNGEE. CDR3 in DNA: TGTGCCAGCAGCGTAGGGGCGGGCAATGAGCAGTTCTTC. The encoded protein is CASSVGAGNEQFF.

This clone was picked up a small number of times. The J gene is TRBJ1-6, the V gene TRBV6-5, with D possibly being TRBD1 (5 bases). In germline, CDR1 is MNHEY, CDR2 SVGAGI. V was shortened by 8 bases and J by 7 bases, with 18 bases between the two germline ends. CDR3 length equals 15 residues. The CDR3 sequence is CASRSPGLSNSPLHF. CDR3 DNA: TGTGCCAGCCGGAGCCCGGGACTCTCCAATTCACCCCTCCACTTT.

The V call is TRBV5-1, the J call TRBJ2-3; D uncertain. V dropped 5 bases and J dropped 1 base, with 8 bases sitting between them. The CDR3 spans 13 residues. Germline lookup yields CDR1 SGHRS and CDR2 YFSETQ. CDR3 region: CASSESGTDTQYF. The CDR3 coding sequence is TGCGCCAGCAGTGAGAGCGGCACAGATACGCAGTATTTT. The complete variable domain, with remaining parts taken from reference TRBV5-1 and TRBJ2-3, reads KAGVTQTPRYLIKTRGQQVTLSCSPISGHRSVSWYQQTPGQGLQFLFEYFSETQRNKGNFPGRFSGRQFSNSRSEMNVSTLELGDSALYLCASSESGTDTQYFGPGTRLTVL.

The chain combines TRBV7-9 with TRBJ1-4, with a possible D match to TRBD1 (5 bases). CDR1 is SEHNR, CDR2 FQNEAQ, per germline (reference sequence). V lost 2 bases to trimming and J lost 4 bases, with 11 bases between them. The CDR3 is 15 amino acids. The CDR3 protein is CASSLLLGLNEKLFF. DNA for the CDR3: TGTGCCAGCAGCTTATTGCTGGGACTTAATGAAAAACTGTTTTTT.

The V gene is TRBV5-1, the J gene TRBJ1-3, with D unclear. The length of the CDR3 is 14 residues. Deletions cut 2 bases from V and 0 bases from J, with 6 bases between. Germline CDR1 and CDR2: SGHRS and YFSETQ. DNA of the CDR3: TGCGCCAGCAGCTTAACCAGCTCTGGAAACACCATATATTTT. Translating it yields CASSLTSSGNTIYF.